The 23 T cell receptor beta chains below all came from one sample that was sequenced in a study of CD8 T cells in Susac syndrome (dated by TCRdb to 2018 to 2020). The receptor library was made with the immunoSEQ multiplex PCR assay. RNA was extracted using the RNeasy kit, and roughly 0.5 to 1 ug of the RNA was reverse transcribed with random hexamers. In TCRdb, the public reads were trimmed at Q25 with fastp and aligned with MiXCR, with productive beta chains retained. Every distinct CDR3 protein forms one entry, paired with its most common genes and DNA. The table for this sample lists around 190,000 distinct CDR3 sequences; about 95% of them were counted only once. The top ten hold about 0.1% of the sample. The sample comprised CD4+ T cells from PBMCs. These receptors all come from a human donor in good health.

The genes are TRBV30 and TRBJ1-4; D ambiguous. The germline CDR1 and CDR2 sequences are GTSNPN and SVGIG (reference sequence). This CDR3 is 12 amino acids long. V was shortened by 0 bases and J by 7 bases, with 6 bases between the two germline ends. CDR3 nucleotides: TGTGCCTGGAGTGTACGGGGTGAAAAACTGTTTTTT. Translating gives CAWSVRGEKLFF.

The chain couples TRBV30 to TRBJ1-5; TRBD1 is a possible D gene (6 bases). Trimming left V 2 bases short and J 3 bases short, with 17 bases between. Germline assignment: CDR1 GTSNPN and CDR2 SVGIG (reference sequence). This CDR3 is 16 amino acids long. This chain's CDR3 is CAWSPQGLGNNQPQHF. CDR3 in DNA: TGTGCCTGGAGTCCACAGGGTTTGGGGAACAATCAGCCCCAGCATTTT.

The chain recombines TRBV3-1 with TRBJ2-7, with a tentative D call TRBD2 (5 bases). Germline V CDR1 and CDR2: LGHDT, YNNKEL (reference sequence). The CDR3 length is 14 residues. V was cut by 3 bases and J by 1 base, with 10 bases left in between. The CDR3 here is CASSHLDSSYEQYF. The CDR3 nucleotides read TGTGCCAGCAGCCATTTGGACTCGTCCTACGAGCAGTACTTC.

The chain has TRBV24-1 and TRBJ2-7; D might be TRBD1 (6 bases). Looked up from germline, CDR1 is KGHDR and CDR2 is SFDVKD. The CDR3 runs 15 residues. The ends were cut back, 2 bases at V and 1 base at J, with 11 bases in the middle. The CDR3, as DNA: TGTGCCACCAGTGATTCCAGGGGACCGTCCTACGAGCAGTACTTC. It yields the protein CATSDSRGPSYEQYF.

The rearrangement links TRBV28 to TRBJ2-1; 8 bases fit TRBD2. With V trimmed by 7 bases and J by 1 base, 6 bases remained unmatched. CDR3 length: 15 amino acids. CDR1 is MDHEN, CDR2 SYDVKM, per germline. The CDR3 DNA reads TGTGCCAGCAATTGGGGCGGGAGGTCCTACAATGAGCAGTTCTTC. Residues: CASNWGGRSYNEQFF.

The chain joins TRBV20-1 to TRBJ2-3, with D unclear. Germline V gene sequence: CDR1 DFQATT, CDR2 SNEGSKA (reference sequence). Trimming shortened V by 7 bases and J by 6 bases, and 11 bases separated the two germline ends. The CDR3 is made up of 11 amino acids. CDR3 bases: TGCAGTGGCCTGGAAGGGGATACGCAGTATTTT. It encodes CSGLEGDTQYF.

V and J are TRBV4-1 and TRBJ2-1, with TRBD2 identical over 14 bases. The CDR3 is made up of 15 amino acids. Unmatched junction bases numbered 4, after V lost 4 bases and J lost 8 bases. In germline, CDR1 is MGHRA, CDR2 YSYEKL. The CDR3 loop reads CASSLGLAGGHEQFF. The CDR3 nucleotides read TGCGCCAGCAGCCTAGGACTAGCGGGAGGCCATGAGCAGTTCTTC.

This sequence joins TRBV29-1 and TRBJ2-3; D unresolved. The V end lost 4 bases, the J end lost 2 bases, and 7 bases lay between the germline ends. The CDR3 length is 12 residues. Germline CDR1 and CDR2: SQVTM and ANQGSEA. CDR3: CSVVHPTDTQYF. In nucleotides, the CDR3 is TGCAGCGTTGTTCACCCCACAGATACGCAGTATTTT.

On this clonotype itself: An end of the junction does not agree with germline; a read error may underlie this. This CDR3 is CASSLEGRRRNF. The CDR3 DNA sequence: TGTGCCAGCAGCTTAGAGGGACGCAGGAGGAACTTC. The chain is built from TRBV7-9 and TRBJ2-7; D is tentatively TRBD1 or TRBD2 (5 bases each). Germline V gives CDR1 SEHNR, CDR2 FQNEAQ (reference sequence). The CDR3 spans 12 residues.

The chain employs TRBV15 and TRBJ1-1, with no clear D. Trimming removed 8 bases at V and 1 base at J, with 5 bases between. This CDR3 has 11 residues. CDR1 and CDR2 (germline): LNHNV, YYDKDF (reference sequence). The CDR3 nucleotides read TGTGCCACCGGGCGGAACACTGAAGCTTTCTTT. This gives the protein CATGRNTEAFF. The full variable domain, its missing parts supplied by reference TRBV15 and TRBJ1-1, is DAMVIQNPRYQVTQFGKPVTLSCSQTLNHNVMYWYQQKSSQAPKLLFHYYDKDFNNEADTPDNFQSRRPNTSFCFLDIRSPGLGDTAMYLCATGRNTEAFFGQGTRLTVV.

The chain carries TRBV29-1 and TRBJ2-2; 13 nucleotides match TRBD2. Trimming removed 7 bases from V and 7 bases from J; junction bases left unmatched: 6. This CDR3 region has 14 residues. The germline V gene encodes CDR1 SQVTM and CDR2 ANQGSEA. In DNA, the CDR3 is TGCAGCGCCGGACTAGCGGGGGTGGTCGGGGAGCTGTTTTTT. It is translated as CSAGLAGVVGELFF.

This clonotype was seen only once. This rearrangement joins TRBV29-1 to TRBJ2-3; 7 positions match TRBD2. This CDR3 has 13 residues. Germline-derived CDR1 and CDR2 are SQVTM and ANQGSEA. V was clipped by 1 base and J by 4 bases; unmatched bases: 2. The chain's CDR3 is CSVEGLAPDTQYF. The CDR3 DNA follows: TGCAGCGTTGAAGGACTAGCCCCAGATACGCAGTATTTT.

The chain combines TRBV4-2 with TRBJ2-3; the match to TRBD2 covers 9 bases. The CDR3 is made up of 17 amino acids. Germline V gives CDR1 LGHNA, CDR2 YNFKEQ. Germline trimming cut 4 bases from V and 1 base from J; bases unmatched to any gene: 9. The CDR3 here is CASSPLRREGGTDTQYF. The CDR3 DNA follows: TGTGCCAGCAGCCCCCTTAGGCGGGAGGGGGGCACAGATACGCAGTATTTT.

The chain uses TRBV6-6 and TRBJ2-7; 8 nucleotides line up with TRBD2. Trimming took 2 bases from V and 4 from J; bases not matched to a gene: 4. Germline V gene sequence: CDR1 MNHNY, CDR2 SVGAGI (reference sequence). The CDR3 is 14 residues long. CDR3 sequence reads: CASSYAASGYEQYF. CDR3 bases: TGTGCCAGCAGTTACGCGGCTAGCGGGTACGAGCAGTACTTC.

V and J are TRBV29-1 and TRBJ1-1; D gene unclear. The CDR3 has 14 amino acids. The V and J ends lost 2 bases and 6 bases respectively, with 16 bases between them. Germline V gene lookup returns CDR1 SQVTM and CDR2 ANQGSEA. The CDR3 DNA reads TGCAGCGTTGAACTGTGGTCTTTGAAGGCTGAAGCTTTCTTT. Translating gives CSVELWSLKAEAFF.

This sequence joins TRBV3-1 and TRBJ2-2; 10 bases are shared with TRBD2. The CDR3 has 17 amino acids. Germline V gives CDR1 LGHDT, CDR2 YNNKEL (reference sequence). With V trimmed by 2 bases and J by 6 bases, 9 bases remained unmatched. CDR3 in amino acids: CASSQNQAGGVAGELFF. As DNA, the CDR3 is TGTGCCAGCAGCCAAAATCAAGCGGGAGGGGTAGCCGGGGAGCTGTTTTTT.

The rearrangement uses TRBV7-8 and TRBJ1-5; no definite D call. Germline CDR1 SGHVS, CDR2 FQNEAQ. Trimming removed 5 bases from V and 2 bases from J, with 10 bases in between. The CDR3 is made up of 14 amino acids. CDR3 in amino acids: CASSAGRGNQPQHF. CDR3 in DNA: TGTGCCAGCAGCGCTGGGCGGGGCAATCAGCCCCAGCATTTT.

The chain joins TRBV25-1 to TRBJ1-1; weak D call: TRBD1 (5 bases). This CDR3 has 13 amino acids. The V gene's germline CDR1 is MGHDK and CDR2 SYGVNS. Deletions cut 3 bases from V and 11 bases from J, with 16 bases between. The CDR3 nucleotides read TGTGCCAGCAGTGATATGTGGGGCGGTGGTGCTTTCTTT. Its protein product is CASSDMWGGGAFF.

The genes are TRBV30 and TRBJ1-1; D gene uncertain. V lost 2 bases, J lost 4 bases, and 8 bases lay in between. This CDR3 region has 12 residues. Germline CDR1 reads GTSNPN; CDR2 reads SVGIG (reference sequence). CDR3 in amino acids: CAWSKQRTEAFF. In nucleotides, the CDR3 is TGTGCCTGGAGTAAACAACGCACTGAAGCTTTCTTT.

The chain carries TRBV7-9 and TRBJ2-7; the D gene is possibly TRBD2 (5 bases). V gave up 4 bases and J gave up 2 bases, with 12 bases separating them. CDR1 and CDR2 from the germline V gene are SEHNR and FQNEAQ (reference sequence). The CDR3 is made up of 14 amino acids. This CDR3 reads CASSSGRRTYEQYF. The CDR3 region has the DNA TGTGCCAGCAGCTCGGGAAGGAGGACCTACGAGCAGTACTTC.

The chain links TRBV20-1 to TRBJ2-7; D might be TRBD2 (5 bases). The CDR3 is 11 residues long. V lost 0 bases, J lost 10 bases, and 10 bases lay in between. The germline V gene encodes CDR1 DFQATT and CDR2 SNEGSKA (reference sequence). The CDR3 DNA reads TGCAGTGCTAGAGAAACAGCGGCCCAGTACTTC. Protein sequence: CSARETAAQYF.

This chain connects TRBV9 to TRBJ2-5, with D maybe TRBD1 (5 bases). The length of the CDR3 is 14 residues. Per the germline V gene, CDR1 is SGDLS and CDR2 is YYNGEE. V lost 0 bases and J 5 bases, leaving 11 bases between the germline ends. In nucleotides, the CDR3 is TGTGCCAGCAGCGTAGAAACAGGACGGGAGACCCAGTACTTC. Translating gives CASSVETGRETQYF.

CDR3 region: CASGRLDTQYF. In DNA, the CDR3 is TGTGCCAGCGGGAGGTTGGATACGCAGTATTTT. The V gene is TRBV6-2 or TRBV6-3, the J gene TRBJ2-3, with a weak D call TRBD2 (6 bases). The germline V gene encodes CDR1 MNHEY and CDR2 SVGEGT. The CDR3 is made up of 11 amino acids. V dropped 8 bases and J dropped 6 bases, with 9 bases sitting between them.